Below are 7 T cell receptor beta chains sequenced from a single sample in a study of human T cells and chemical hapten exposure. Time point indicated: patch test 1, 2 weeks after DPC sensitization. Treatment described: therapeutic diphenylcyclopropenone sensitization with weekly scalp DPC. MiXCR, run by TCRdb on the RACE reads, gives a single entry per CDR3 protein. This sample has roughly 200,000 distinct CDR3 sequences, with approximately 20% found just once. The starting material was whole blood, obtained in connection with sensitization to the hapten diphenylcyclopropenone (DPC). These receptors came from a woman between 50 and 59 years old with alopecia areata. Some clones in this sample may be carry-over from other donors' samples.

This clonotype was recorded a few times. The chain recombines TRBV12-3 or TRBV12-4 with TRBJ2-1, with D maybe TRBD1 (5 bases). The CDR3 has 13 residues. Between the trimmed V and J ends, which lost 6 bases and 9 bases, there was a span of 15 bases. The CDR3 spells CASRRVKGPEQFF. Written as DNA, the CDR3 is TGTGCCAGCAGGCGAGTTAAGGGGCCTGAGCAGTTCTTC.

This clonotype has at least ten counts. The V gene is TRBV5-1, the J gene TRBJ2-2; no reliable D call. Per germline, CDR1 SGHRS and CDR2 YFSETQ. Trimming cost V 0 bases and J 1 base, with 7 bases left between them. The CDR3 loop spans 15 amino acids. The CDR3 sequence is CASSLAGVNTGELFF. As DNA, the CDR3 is TGCGCCAGCAGCTTGGCTGGAGTGAACACCGGGGAGCTGTTTTTT.

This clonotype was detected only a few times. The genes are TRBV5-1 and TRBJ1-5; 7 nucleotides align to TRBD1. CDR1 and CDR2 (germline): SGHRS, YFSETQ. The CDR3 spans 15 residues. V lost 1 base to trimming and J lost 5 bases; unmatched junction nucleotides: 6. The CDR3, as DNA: TGCGCCAGCAGCTTGCAGGGGGGCCGGGATCAGCCCCAGCATTTT. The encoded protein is CASSLQGGRDQPQHF.

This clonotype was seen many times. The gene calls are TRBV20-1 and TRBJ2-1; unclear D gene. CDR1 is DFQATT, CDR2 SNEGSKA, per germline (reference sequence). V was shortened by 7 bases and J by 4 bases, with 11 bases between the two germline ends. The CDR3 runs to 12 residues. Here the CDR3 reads CSGVERYNEQFF. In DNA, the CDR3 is TGCAGTGGGGTGGAACGTTACAATGAGCAGTTCTTC.

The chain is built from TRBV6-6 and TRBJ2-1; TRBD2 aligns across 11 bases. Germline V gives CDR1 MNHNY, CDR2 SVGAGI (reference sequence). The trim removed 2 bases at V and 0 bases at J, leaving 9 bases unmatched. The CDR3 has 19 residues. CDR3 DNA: TGTGCCAGCAGTTACGGGGGGACTAGCGGCCCCAGCTCCTACAATGAGCAGTTCTTC. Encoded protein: CASSYGGTSGPSSYNEQFF.

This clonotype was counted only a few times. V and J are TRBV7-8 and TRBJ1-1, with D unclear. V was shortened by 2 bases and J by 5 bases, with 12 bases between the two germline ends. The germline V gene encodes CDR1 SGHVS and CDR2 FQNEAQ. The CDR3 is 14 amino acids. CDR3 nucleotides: TGTGCCAGCAGCTTAAGCAAATTGGGTACTGAAGCTTTCTTT. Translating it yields CASSLSKLGTEAFF.

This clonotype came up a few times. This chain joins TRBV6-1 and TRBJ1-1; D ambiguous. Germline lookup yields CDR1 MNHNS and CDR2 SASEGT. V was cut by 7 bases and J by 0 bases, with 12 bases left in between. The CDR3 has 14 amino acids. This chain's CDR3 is CASIFVGMNTEAFF. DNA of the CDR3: TGTGCCAGCATTTTCGTGGGGATGAACACTGAAGCTTTCTTT.